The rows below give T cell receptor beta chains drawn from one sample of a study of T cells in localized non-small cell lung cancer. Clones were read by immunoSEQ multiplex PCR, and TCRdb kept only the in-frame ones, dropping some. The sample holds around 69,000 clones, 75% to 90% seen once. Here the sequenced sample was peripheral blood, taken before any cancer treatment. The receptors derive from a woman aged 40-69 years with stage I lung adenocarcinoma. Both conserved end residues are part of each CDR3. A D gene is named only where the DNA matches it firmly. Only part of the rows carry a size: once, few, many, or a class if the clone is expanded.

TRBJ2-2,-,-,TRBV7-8,CASSLPDGELFF,TGTGCCAGCAGCTTACCGGATGGGGAGCTGTTTTTT
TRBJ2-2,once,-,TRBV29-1,CSVEMKGRRGGPNTGELFF,TGCAGCGTTGAGATGAAGGGTCGGAGGGGGGGCCCGAACACCGGGGAGCTGTTTTTT
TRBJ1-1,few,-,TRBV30,CAWRGAPSDTEAFF,TGTGCCTGGAGGGGGGCCCCATCGGACACTGAAGCTTTCTTT
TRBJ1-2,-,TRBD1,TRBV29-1,CSVEDLAGQGARDGYTF,TGCAGCGTTGAAGACTTGGCGGGACAGGGGGCGCGGGATGGCTACACCTTC
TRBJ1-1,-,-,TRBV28,CASRTTGHFEAFF,TGTGCCAGCAGGACGACGGGACATTTTGAAGCTTTCTTT
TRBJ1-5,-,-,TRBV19,CASSGTGNQPQHF,TGTGCCAGTAGTGGGACGGGGAATCAGCCCCAGCATTTT
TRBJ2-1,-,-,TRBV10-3,CATSQPGTSYNEQFF,TGTGCCACCTCTCAGCCGGGGACCTCCTACAATGAGCAGTTCTTC
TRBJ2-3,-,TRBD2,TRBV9,CASSAGGYTDTQYF,TGTGCCAGCAGCGCGGGGGGTTACACAGATACGCAGTATTTT
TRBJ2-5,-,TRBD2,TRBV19,CASSIGLAGPETQYF,TGTGCCAGTAGTATAGGCCTAGCGGGACCGGAGACCCAGTACTTC
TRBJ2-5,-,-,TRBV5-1,CASSPGQGGETQYF,TGCGCCAGCAGCCCCGGACAGGGAGGGGAGACCCAGTACTTC
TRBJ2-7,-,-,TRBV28,CATQWDTYEQYF,TGTGCCACCCAGTGGGATACCTACGAGCAGTACTTC
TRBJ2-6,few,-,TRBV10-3,CAISRDSGANVLTF,TGTGCCATCAGTAGGGACTCTGGGGCCAACGTCCTGACTTTC
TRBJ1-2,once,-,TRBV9,CASSNTLPVNGYTF,TGTGCCAGCAGCAATACCCTCCCAGTCAACGGCTACACCTTC
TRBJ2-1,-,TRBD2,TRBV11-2,CASSLRLAGGLLYNEQFF,TGTGCCAGCAGCTTGAGACTAGCGGGAGGACTACTCTACAATGAGCAGTTCTTC
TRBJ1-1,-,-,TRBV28,CASRAPRNTEAFF,TGTGCCAGCAGGGCCCCCCGGAACACTGAAGCTTTCTTT
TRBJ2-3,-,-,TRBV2,CASSVSGRPGTDTQYF,TGTGCCAGCAGTGTATCTGGACGGCCTGGTACAGATACGCAGTATTTT
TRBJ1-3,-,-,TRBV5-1,CASSPGVAPSSGNTIYF,TGCGCCAGCAGCCCGGGGGTTGCCCCAAGCTCTGGAAACACCATATATTTT
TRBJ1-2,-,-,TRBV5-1,CASSLRAVNYGYTF,TGCGCCAGCAGCTTGCGGGCCGTCAACTATGGCTACACCTTC
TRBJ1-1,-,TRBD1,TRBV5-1,CASSSNRGNTEAFF,TGCGCCAGCAGCTCCAACAGGGGGAACACTGAAGCTTTCTTT
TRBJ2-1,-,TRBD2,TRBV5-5,CAAGTNSYNEQFF,TGTGCCGCAGGGACTAACTCCTACAATGAGCAGTTCTTC
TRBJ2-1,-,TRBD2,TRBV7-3,CASSLVGRAPNEQFF,TGTGCCAGCAGCTTAGTCGGGAGGGCCCCAAATGAGCAGTTCTTC
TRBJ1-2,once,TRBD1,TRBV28,CASNTGQGGLSNYGYTF,TGTGCCAGCAATACGGGACAGGGCGGACTTTCTAACTATGGCTACACCTTC
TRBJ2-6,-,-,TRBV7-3,CASSLNVGPSGANVLTF,TGTGCCAGCAGCTTAAACGTGGGTCCCTCTGGGGCCAACGTCCTGACTTTC
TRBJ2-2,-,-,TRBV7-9,CASSLTGQGATGELFF,TGTGCCAGCAGCTTAACGGGTCAGGGTGCCACCGGGGAGCTGTTTTTT
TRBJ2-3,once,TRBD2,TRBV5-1,CASSPLGGGGTDTQYF,TGCGCCAGCAGCCCCTTGGGGGGGGGAGGCACAGATACGCAGTATTTT
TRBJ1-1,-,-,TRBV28,CASSLPSGVIEAFF,TGTGCCAGCAGTTTGCCTTCCGGAGTTATTGAAGCTTTCTTT
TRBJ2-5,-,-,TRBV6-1,CASSAFLGYQETQYF,TGTGCCAGCAGTGCGTTCCTGGGGTACCAAGAGACCCAGTACTTC
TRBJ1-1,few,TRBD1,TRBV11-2,CASSIGGDTEAFF,TGTGCCAGCAGCATAGGGGGCGACACTGAAGCTTTCTTT
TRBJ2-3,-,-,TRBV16,CASSQSRRDTDTQYF,TGTGCCAGCAGCCAATCCAGAAGGGATACAGATACGCAGTATTTT
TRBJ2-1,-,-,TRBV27,CASRTTGSSYNEQFF,TGTGCCAGCAGAACAACAGGAAGCTCCTACAATGAGCAGTTCTTC
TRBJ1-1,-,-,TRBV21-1,CASSKETGSNTEAFF,TGTGCCAGCAGCAAAGAAACAGGGTCGAACACTGAAGCTTTCTTT
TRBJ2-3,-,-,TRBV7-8,CASTGGHSLDTQYF,TGTGCCAGCACTGGGGGCCACTCCCTAGATACGCAGTATTTT
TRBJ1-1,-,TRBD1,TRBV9,CASSPGTGKRTFF,TGTGCCAGCAGCCCCGGGACAGGGAAAAGAACTTTCTTT
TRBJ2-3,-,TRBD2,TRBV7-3,CASSLTSGDTDTQYF,TGTGCCAGCAGCCTGACTAGCGGGGACACAGATACGCAGTATTTT
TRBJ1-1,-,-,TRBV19,CASTAGGPEAFF,TGTGCCAGTACAGCCGGGGGGCCTGAAGCTTTCTTT
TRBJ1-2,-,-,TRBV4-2,CASSQDVVTRYGYTF,TGTGCCAGCAGCCAAGATGTGGTTACGCGCTATGGCTACACCTTC
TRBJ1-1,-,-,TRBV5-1,CASRPAGNTEAFF,TGCGCCAGCCGTCCCGCAGGGAACACTGAAGCTTTCTTT
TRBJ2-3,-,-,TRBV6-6,CASRRDPSSTDTQYF,TGTGCCAGCAGAAGGGACCCTTCTAGCACAGATACGCAGTATTTT
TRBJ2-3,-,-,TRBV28,CASSLLESTDTQYF,TGTGCCAGCAGTTTACTAGAGAGCACAGATACGCAGTATTTT
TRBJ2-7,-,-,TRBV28,CASSFQVPYEQYF,TGTGCCAGCAGTTTCCAGGTCCCCTACGAGCAGTACTTC
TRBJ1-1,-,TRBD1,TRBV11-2,CASSLDILGQGPTEAFF,TGTGCCAGCAGCTTAGATATATTAGGACAGGGTCCCACTGAAGCTTTCTTT
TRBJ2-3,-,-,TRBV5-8,CASSFWGVETDTQYF,TGTGCCAGCAGCTTCTGGGGAGTTGAGACAGATACGCAGTATTTT
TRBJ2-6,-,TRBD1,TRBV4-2,CASRDQGQGASSGANVLTF,TGTGCCAGCAGAGACCAGGGACAGGGAGCTAGCTCTGGGGCCAACGTCCTGACTTTC
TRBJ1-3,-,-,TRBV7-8,CASSIRGTGNTIYF,TGTGCCAGCAGCATCAGGGGTACTGGAAACACCATATATTTT
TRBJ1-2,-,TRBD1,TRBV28,CASSPLAGTGNGYTF,TGTGCCAGCAGTCCACTAGCCGGGACAGGGAATGGCTACACCTTC
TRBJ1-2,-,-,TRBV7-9,CASSLGEAPYGYTF,TGTGCCAGCAGCTTAGGGGAGGCTCCCTATGGCTACACCTTC